This is a list of T cell receptor beta chains from one sample in a study of blood T cell repertoires in COVID-19. Generated by immunoSEQ multiplex PCR, the TCRdb table keeps only in-frame clones and is missing some. This table has under 200,000 clones, more than 75% appearing once. Sequenced sample: peripheral blood. The origin of the receptors is a man in his fifties who had recovered from COVID-19. Each CDR3 is given with its conserved first and last residue. The order of the fields is V gene, D gene, J gene, clone size, CDR3 DNA, CDR3 protein. The D gene is left open where the match is weak. The size field is filled for only some rows; it gives once, few, many or a size class.

V gene: TRBV29-1
D gene: TRBD2
J gene: TRBJ2-5
clone size: NA
CDR3 DNA: TGCAGCGTTGATCCTCTAGCGGGGGGGCGAGAGACCCAGTACTTC
CDR3 protein: CSVDPLAGGRETQYF

V gene: TRBV7-9
D gene: NA
J gene: TRBJ2-2
clone size: NA
CDR3 DNA: TGTGCCAGCAGCTTAGCTTCCCGGACTGGGCTGTTTTTT
CDR3 protein: CASSLASRTGLFF

V gene: TRBV6-5
D gene: TRBD2
J gene: TRBJ2-1
clone size: NA
CDR3 DNA: TGTGCCAGCAGTTACTGGGGAGCGGGAGGTAATAATGAGCAGTTCTTC
CDR3 protein: CASSYWGAGGNNEQFF

V gene: TRBV27
D gene: NA
J gene: TRBJ2-3
clone size: NA
CDR3 DNA: TGTGCCAGCGCGGTTTCTCGGCTACTTTCCACAGATACGCAGTATTTT
CDR3 protein: CASAVSRLLSTDTQYF

V gene: TRBV11-2
D gene: TRBD1
J gene: TRBJ2-2
clone size: few
CDR3 DNA: TGTGCCAGCAGCTCGGGACAGGTTGACACCGGGGAGCTGTTTTTT
CDR3 protein: CASSSGQVDTGELFF

V gene: TRBV30
D gene: NA
J gene: TRBJ2-3
clone size: NA
CDR3 DNA: TGTGCCCTGGAACCACAGCCATATACGCAGTATTTT
CDR3 protein: CALEPQPYTQYF

V gene: TRBV27
D gene: TRBD1
J gene: TRBJ2-3
clone size: NA
CDR3 DNA: TGTGCCAGCAGTTCAATTCCGGGACAGGGGACAGATACGCAGTATTTT
CDR3 protein: CASSSIPGQGTDTQYF

V gene: TRBV20-1
D gene: NA
J gene: TRBJ1-5
clone size: once
CDR3 DNA: TGCAGTGCTAGTAGGGGGAGCAATCAGCCCCAGCATTTT
CDR3 protein: CSASRGSNQPQHF

V gene: TRBV5-6
D gene: NA
J gene: TRBJ2-1
clone size: NA
CDR3 DNA: TGTGCCAGCAGCTTGGGGGGTCAGGGGACCTACAATGAGCAGTTCTTC
CDR3 protein: CASSLGGQGTYNEQFF

V gene: TRBV9
D gene: NA
J gene: TRBJ2-2
clone size: NA
CDR3 DNA: TGTGCCAGCAGCGCCAGACTCGTGAACACCGGGGAGCTGTTTTTT
CDR3 protein: CASSARLVNTGELFF

V gene: TRBV7-2
D gene: NA
J gene: TRBJ2-1
clone size: few
CDR3 DNA: TGTGCCAGCAGCTTAGGACTTACCGGTGAGCAGTTCTTC
CDR3 protein: CASSLGLTGEQFF

V gene: TRBV19
D gene: NA
J gene: TRBJ2-1
clone size: once
CDR3 DNA: TGTGCCAGCACCAGACTCAATGAGCAGTTCTTC
CDR3 protein: CASTRLNEQFF

V gene: TRBV6-4
D gene: TRBD1
J gene: TRBJ1-1
clone size: NA
CDR3 DNA: TGTGCCAGCAGCCAAAGACAGGGGTCCACTGAAGCTTTCTTT
CDR3 protein: CASSQRQGSTEAFF

V gene: TRBV7-2
D gene: NA
J gene: TRBJ1-5
clone size: NA
CDR3 DNA: TGTGCCAGCAGCTCCCCCCTCGACGGGAGAGGCAATCAGCCCCAGCATTTT
CDR3 protein: CASSSPLDGRGNQPQHF

V gene: TRBV7-9
D gene: NA
J gene: TRBJ1-6
clone size: NA
CDR3 DNA: TGTGCCAGCAGCTTACAGGGGTGGGATAATTCACCCCTCCACTTT
CDR3 protein: CASSLQGWDNSPLHF

V gene: TRBV10-3
D gene: NA
J gene: TRBJ2-7
clone size: once
CDR3 DNA: TGTGCCATCAGTGAGTCCCCAGGTAACGAGCAGTACTTC
CDR3 protein: CAISESPGNEQYF

V gene: TRBV6-2/TRBV6-3
D gene: TRBD1
J gene: TRBJ2-7
clone size: NA
CDR3 DNA: TGTGCCAGCAGATACCGGGACAGGAGGGACCACGAGCAGTACTTC
CDR3 protein: CASRYRDRRDHEQYF

V gene: TRBV7-9
D gene: NA
J gene: TRBJ2-6
clone size: NA
CDR3 DNA: TGTGCCAGCAGCTTAGTCCACGCGCGGGGGGCCAACGTCCTGACTTTC
CDR3 protein: CASSLVHARGANVLTF

V gene: TRBV7-2
D gene: TRBD2
J gene: TRBJ2-5
clone size: NA
CDR3 DNA: TGTGCCAGCAGCTTCCAAGCGGGAGGGCCCTCAGAGACCCAGTACTTC
CDR3 protein: CASSFQAGGPSETQYF

V gene: TRBV19
D gene: TRBD1
J gene: TRBJ1-2
clone size: NA
CDR3 DNA: TGTGCCAGTAGTTTGGGACAGGGGAACTATGGCTACACCTTC
CDR3 protein: CASSLGQGNYGYTF

V gene: TRBV18
D gene: NA
J gene: TRBJ1-1
clone size: NA
CDR3 DNA: TGTGCCAGCTCACCCCGCGGGGCATCTAACACTGAAGCTTTCTTT
CDR3 protein: CASSPRGASNTEAFF

V gene: TRBV15
D gene: TRBD2
J gene: TRBJ2-7
clone size: NA
CDR3 DNA: TGTGCCACCAGTAGCGGGAGGGACTACGAGCAGTACTTC
CDR3 protein: CATSSGRDYEQYF

V gene: TRBV27
D gene: NA
J gene: TRBJ1-2
clone size: NA
CDR3 DNA: TGTGCCAGCAGTTTCGCCGGGGAATATGGCTACACCTTC
CDR3 protein: CASSFAGEYGYTF